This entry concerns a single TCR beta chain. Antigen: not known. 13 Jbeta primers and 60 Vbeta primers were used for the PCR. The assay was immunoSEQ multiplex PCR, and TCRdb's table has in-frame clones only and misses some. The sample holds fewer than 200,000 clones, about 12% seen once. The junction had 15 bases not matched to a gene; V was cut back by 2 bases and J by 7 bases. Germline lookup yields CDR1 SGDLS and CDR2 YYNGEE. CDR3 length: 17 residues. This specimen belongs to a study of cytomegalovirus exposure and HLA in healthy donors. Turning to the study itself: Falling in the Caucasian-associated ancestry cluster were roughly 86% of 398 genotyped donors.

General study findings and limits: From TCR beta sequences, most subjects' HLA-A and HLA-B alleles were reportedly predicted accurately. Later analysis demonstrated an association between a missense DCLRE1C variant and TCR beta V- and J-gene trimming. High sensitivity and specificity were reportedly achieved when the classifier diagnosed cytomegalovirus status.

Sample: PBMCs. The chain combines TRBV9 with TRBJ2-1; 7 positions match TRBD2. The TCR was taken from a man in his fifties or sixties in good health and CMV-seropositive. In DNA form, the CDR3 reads TGTGCCAGCAGCGTGAGCTCCGGGACTAATGGCATTAATGAGCAGTTCTTC. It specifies CASSVSSGTNGINEQFF.